This entry is about one TCR beta chain. Its antigen is undetermined. Both 60 Vbeta primers and 13 Jbeta primers went into the PCR. Only in-frame clones appear in the TCRdb table, and some are missing; sequencing was by immunoSEQ multiplex PCR. The data show 150,000 to 200,000 clones, with approximately 80% seen just once and under 2% held by the top ten. V dropped 1 base and J dropped 3 bases, with 13 bases sitting between them. This CDR3 comprises 15 residues. Germline CDR1 is SGHRS and CDR2 is YFSETQ. The data originate from a study of cytomegalovirus exposure and HLA in healthy donors. Study-wide findings and caveats: Later analysis showed TCR association rates varying by HLA locus, highest for DRB1 and lowest for HLA-C. The study had only CMV serostatus as immune exposure information.

The sequencing sample was made of PBMCs. This chain uses TRBV5-1 with TRBJ1-1, with D tentatively TRBD1 (5 bases). This TCR was sampled from a woman aged 25 to 39 in good health and CMV-seronegative. In DNA, the CDR3 is TGCGCCAGCAGCTTGTTCGGCCAAGGGGACACTGAAGCTTTCTTT. Its protein is CASSLFGQGDTEAFF.